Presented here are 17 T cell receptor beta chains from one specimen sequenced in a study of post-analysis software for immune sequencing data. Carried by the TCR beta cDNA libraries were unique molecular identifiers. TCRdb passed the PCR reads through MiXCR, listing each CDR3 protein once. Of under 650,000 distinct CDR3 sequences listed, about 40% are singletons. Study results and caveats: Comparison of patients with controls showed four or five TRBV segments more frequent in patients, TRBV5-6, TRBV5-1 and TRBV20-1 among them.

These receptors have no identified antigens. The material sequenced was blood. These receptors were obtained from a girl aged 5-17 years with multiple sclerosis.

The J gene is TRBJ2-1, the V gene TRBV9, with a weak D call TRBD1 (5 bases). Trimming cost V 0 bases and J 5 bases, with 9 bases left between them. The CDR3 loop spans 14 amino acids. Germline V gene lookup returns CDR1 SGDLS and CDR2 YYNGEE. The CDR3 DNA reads TGTGCCAGCAGCGTAGGGGGCACTGACAATGAGCAGTTCTTC. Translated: CASSVGGTDNEQFF.

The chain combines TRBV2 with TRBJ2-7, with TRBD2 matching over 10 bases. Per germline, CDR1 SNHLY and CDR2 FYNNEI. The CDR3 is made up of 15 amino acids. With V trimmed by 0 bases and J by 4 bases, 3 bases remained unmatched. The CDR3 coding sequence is TGTGCCAGCAGTGAAGCTAGCGGGGGGACTTACGAGCAGTACTTC. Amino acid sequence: CASSEASGGTYEQYF.

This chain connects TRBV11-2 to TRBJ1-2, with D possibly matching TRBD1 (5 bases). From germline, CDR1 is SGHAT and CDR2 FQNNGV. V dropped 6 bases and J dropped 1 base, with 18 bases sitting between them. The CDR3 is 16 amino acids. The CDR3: CASRAIRGMDNYGYTF. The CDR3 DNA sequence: TGTGCCAGCAGGGCTATAAGGGGAATGGATAACTATGGCTACACCTTC.

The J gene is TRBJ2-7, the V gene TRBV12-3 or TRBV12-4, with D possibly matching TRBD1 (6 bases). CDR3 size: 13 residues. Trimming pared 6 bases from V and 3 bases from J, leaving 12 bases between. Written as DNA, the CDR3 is TGTGCCAGCAGCTATAGACAGGACTACGAGCAGTACTTC. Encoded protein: CASSYRQDYEQYF.

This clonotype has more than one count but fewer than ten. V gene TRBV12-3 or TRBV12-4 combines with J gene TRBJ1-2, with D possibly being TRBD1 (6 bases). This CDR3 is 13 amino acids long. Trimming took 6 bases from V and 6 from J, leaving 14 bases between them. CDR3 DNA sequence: TGTGCCAGCAGCCTTACAGGGTTTGATGGCTACACCTTC. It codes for CASSLTGFDGYTF.

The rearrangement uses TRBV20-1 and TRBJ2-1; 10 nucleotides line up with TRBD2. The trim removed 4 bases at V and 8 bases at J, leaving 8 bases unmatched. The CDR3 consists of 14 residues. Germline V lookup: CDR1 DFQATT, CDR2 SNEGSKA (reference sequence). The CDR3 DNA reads TGCAGTGCTAAACGGCTAGCGGGAGTAGATGAGCAGTTCTTC. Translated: CSAKRLAGVDEQFF.

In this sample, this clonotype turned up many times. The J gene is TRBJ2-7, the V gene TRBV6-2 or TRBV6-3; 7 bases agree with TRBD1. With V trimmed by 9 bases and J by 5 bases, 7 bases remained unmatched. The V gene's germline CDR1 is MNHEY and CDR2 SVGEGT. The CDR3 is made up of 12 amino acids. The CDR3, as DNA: TGTGCCAGTAGGACAGGATCCCACGAGCAGTACTTC. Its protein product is CASRTGSHEQYF.

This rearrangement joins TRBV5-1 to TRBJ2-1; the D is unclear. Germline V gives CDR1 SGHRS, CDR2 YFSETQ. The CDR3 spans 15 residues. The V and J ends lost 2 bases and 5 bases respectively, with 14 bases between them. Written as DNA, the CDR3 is TGCGCCAGCAGCTTAAGCCTCTCTCCGGACAATGAGCAGTTCTTC. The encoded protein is CASSLSLSPDNEQFF. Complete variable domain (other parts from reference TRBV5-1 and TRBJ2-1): KAGVTQTPRYLIKTRGQQVTLSCSPISGHRSVSWYQQTPGQGLQFLFEYFSETQRNKGNFPGRFSGRQFSNSRSEMNVSTLELGDSALYLCASSLSLSPDNEQFFGPGTRLTVL.

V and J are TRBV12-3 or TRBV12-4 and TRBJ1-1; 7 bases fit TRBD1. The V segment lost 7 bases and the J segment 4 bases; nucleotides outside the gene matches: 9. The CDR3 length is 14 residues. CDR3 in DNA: TGTGCCAGCAACCAGGGGGTAGGGATCACTGAAGCTTTCTTT. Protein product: CASNQGVGITEAFF.

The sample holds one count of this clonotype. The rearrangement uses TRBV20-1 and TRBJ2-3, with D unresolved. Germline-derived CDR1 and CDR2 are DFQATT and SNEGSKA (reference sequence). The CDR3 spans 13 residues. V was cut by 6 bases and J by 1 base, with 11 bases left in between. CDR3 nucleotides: TGCAGTGCCCCCCCTGGGGGCACAGATACGCAGTATTTT. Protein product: CSAPPGGTDTQYF.

CDR3 sequence: CASSYLPNTEAFF. CDR3 nucleotide sequence: TGTGCCAGCAGTTACCTTCCTAACACTGAAGCTTTCTTT. The chain uses TRBV6-6 and TRBJ1-1; D is ambiguous. The ends were cut back, 2 bases at V and 2 bases at J, with 6 bases in the middle. The CDR3 sequence is 13 residues long. Germline lookup yields CDR1 MNHNY and CDR2 SVGAGI (reference sequence).

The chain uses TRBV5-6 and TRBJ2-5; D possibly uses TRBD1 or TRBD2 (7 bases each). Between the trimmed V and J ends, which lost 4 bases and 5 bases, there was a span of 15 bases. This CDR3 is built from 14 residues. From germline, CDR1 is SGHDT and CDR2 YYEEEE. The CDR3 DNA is TGTGCCAGCAGCAAGGACAGGCGGGAGGAGACCCAGTACTTC. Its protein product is CASSKDRREETQYF.

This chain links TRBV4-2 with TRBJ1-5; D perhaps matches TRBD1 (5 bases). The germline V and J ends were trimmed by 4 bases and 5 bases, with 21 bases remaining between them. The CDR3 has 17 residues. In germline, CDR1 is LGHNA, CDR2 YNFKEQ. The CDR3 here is CASSRDRATPGDQPQHF. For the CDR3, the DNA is TGTGCCAGCAGCCGAGATCGGGCGACGCCGGGGGATCAGCCCCAGCATTTT.

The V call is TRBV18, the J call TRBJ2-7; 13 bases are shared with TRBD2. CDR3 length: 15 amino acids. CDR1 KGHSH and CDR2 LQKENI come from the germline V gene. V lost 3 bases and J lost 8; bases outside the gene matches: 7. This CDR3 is CASSPGLAGPTQQYF. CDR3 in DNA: TGTGCCAGCTCACCGGGACTAGCGGGGCCCACCCAGCAGTACTTC.

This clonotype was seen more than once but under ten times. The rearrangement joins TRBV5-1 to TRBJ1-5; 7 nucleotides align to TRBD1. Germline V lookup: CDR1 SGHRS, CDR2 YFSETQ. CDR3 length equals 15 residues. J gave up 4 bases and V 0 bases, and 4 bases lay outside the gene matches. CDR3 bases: TGCGCCAGCAGCTTGGACAGGGGTAGTAATCAGCCCCAGCATTTT. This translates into CASSLDRGSNQPQHF.

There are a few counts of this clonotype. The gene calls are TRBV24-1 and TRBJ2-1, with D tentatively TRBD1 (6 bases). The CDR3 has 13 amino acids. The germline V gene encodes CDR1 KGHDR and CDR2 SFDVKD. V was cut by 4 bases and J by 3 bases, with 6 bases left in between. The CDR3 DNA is TGTGCCACCAGTGACAGGGGCTACAATGAGCAGTTCTTC. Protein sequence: CATSDRGYNEQFF.

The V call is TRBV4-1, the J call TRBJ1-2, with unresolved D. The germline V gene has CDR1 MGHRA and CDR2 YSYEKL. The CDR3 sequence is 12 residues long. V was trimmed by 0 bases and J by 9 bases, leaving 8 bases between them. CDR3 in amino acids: CASSQDIGRYTF. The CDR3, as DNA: TGCGCCAGCAGCCAAGATATAGGGCGCTACACCTTC.